This paragraph covers one T cell receptor beta chain sequence. CDR3 length: 14 amino acids. The V and J ends lost 5 bases and 2 bases respectively, with 10 bases between them. Germline CDR1 and CDR2: SGHVS and FQNEAQ. This sample is part of a study of blood T cell repertoires in COVID-19. About the study: From T cells, B-cell-depleted T cells, or PBMCs came the material, which was cDNA or gDNA.

As originally analysed: The authors estimated nucleated cell counts from reference gene primer amplification. Some clones are missing from TCRdb's copy, which holds only in-frame ones; the method was immunoSEQ multiplex PCR. The D gene and trimming were derived from the DNA, and the V and J assignments and clone size from that table. The sample holds roughly 160,000 clones; 82% are singletons and the top ten take 15% to 20%. The TCR was taken from a man aged 60 to 75 who had recovered from COVID-19. Sequenced input: PBMCs or T cells enriched from blood (not recorded which). The chain joins TRBV7-8 to TRBJ1-5; TRBD1 might be the D (6 bases). The DNA for the CDR3 is TGTGCCAGCAGCCAACAGGGCGGCAATCAGCCCCAGCATTTT. The encoded protein is CASSQQGGNQPQHF.